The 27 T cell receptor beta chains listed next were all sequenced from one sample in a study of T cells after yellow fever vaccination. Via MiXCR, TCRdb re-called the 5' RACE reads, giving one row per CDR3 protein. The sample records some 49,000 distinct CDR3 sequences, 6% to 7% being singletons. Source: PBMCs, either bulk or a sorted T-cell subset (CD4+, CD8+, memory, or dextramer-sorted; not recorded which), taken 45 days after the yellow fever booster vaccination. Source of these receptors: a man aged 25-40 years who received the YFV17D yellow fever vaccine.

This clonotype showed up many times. The CDR3 DNA reads TGCAGCGTTGACATAGTCAGCACTGAAGCTTTCTTT. Translating it yields CSVDIVSTEAFF. The chain joins TRBV29-1 to TRBJ1-1; D gene ambiguous. The CDR3 runs 12 residues. Trimming took 3 bases from V and 4 from J, leaving 9 bases between them. Germline-derived CDR1 and CDR2 are SQVTM and ANQGSEA.

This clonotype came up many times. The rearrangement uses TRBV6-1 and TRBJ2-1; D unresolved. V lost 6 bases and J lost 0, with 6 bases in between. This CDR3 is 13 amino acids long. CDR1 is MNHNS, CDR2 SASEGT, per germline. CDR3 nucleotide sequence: TGTGCCAGCAGCCGAAGCTCCTACAATGAGCAGTTCTTC. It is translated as CASSRSSYNEQFF.

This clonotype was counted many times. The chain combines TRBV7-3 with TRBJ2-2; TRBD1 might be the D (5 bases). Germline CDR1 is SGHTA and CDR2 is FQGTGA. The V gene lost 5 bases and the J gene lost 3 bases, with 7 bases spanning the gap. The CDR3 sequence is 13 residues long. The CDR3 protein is CASSRQYTGELFF. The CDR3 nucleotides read TGTGCCAGCAGCCGACAGTACACCGGGGAGCTGTTTTTT.

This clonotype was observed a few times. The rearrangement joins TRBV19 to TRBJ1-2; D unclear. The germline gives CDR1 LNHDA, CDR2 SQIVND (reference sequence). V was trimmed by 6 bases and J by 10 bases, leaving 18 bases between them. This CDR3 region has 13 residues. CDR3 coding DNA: TGTGCCAGTAGAATGAACTTATTTGGTGACTACACCTTC. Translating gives CASRMNLFGDYTF.

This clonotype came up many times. The CDR3 nucleotides are TGTGCCACCAGCCCCCAACCGGGACAGCAAGAGACCCAGTACTTC. Residues: CATSPQPGQQETQYF. This rearrangement joins TRBV15 to TRBJ2-5; 7 bases are a match to TRBD1. CDR1 is LNHNV and CDR2 is YYDKDF in the germline V gene (reference sequence). The CDR3 has 15 residues. The ends lost 5 bases at V and 2 bases at J; junction bases unmatched: 8. Looking up the rest from reference TRBV15 and TRBJ2-5 gives the full variable domain: DAMVIQNPRYQVTQFGKPVTLSCSQTLNHNVMYWYQQKSSQAPKLLFHYYDKDFNNEADTPDNFQSRRPNTSFCFLDIRSPGLGDTAMYLCATSPQPGQQETQYFGPGTRLLVL.

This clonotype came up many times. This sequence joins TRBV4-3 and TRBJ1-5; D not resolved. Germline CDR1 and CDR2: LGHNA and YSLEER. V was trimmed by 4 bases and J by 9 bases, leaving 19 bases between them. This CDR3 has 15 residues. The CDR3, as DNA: TGCGCCAGCAGCCCCAGCGGCACCCCACCTCGGCCCCAGCATTTT. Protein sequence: CASSPSGTPPRPQHF.

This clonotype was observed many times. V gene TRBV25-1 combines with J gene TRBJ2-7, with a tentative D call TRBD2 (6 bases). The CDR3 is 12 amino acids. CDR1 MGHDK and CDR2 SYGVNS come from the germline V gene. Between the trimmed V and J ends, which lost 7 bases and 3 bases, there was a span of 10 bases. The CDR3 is CASNHGGYEQYF. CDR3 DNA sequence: TGTGCCAGCAACCACGGGGGCTACGAGCAGTACTTC.

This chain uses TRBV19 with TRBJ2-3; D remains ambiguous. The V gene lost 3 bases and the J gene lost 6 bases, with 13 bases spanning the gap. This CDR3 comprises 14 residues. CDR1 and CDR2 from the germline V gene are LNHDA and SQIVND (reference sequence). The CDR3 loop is CASSIGLGTDTQYF. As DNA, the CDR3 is TGTGCCAGTAGTATTGGGCTAGGTACGGATACGCAGTATTTT. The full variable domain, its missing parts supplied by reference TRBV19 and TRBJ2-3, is DGGITQSPKYLFRKEGQNVTLSCEQNLNHDAMYWYRQDPGQGLRLIYYSQIVNDFQKGDIAEGYSVSREKKESFPLTVTSAQKNPTAFYLCASSIGLGTDTQYFGPGTRLTVL.

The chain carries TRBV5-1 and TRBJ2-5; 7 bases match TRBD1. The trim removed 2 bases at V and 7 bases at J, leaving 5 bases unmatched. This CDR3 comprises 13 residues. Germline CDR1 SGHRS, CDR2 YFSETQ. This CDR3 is CASSFDREGTQYF. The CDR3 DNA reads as TGCGCCAGCAGCTTTGACAGGGAAGGGACCCAGTACTTC.

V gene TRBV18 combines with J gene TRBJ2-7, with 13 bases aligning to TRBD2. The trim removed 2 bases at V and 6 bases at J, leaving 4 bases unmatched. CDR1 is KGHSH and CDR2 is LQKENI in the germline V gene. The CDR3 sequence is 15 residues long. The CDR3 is CASSPGLAGAPEQYF. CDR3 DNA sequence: TGTGCCAGCTCACCAGGACTAGCGGGAGCCCCCGAGCAGTACTTC.

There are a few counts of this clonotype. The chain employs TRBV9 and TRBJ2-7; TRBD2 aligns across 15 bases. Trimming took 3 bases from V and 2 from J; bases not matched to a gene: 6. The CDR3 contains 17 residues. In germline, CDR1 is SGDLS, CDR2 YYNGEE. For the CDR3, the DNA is TGTGCCAGCAGCGCGGGGACTAGCGGGAGGTTTCCCTACGAGCAGTACTTC. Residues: CASSAGTSGRFPYEQYF.

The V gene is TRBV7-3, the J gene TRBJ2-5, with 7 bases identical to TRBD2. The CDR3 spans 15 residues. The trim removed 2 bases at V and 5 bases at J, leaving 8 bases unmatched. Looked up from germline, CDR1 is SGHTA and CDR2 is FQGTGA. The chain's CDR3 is CASSLVGGPGETQYF. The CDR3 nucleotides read TGTGCCAGCAGCTTAGTGGGAGGGCCCGGGGAGACCCAGTACTTC.

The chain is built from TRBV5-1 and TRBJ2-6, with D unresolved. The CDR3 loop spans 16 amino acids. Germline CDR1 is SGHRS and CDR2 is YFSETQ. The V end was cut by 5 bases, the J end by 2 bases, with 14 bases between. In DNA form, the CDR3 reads TGCGCCAGCAGTTCAAGTAGGGTTACTGGGGCCAACGTCCTGACTTTC. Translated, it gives CASSSSRVTGANVLTF. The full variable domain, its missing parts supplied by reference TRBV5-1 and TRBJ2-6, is KAGVTQTPRYLIKTRGQQVTLSCSPISGHRSVSWYQQTPGQGLQFLFEYFSETQRNKGNFPGRFSGRQFSNSRSEMNVSTLELGDSALYLCASSSSRVTGANVLTFGAGSRLTVL.

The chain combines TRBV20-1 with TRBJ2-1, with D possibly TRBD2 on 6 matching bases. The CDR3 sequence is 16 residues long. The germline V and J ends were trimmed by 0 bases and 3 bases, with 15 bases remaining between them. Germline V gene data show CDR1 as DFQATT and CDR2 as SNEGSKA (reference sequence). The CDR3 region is CSARDSGVGDYNEQFF. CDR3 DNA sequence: TGCAGTGCTAGAGATTCGGGGGTAGGAGACTACAATGAGCAGTTCTTC.

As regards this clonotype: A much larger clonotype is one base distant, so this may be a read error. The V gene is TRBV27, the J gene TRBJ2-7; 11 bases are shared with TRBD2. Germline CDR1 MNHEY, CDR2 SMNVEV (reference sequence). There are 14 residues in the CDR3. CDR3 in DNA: TGTGCCGGCAGAGAACTAGCGGGAGATCGGGAGCAGTACTTC. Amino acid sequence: CAGRELAGDREQYF.

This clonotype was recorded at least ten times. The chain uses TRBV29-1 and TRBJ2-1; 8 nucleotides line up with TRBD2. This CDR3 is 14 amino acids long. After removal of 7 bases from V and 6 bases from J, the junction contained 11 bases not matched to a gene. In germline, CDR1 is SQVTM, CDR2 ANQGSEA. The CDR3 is CSALLAEPFNEQFF. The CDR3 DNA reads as TGCAGCGCCTTACTAGCGGAACCCTTCAATGAGCAGTTCTTC.

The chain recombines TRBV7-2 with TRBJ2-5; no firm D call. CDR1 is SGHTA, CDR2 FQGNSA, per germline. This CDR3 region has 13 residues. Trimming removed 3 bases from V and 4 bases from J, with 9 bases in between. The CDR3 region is CASSFGRTETQYF. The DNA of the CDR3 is TGTGCCAGCAGCTTTGGCAGGACAGAGACCCAGTACTTC.

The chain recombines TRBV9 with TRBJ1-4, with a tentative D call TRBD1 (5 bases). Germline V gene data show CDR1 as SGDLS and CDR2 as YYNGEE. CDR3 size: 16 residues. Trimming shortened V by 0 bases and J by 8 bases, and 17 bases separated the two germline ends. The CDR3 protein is CASSVGGKGAPEKLFF. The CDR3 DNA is TGTGCCAGCAGCGTAGGCGGTAAAGGGGCGCCCGAAAAACTGTTTTTT.

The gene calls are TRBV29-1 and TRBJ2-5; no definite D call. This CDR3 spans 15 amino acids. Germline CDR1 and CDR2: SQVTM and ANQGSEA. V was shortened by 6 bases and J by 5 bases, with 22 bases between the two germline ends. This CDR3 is CSVASDMGSGETQYF. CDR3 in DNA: TGCAGCGTCGCATCCGACATGGGGTCCGGGGAGACCCAGTACTTC. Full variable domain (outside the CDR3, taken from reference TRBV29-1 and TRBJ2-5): SAVISQKPSRDICQRGTSLTIQCQVDSQVTMMFWYRQQPGQSLTLIATANQGSEATYESGFVIDKFPISRPNLTFSTLTVSNMSPEDSSIYLCSVASDMGSGETQYFGPGTRLLVL.

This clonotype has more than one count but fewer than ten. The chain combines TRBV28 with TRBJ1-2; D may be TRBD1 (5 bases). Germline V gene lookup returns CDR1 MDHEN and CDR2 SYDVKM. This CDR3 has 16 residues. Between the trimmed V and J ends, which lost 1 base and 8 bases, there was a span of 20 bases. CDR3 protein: CASSLLGPGLKGGYTF. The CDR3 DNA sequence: TGTGCCAGCAGTTTATTAGGGCCAGGGCTAAAGGGGGGCTACACCTTC.

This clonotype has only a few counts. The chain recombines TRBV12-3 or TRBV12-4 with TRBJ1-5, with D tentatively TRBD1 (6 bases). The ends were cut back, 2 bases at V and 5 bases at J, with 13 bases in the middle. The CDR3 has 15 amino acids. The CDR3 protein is CASSLTGLVDQPQHF. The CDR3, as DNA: TGTGCCAGCAGTTTAACAGGGTTGGTGGATCAGCCCCAGCATTTT.

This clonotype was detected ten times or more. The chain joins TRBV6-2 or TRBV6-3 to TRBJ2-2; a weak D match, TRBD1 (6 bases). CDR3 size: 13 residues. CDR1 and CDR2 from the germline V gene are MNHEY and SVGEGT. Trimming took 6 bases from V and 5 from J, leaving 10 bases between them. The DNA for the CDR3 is TGTGCCAGCAGCAAGGGGGAGACCGGGGAGCTGTTTTTT. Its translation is CASSKGETGELFF.

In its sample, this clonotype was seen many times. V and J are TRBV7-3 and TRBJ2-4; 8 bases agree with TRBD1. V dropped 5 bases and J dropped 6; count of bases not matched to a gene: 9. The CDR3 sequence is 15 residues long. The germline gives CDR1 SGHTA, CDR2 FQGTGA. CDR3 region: CASSAGTGALNIQYF. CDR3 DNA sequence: TGTGCCAGCAGCGCAGGGACAGGAGCCTTAAACATTCAGTACTTC.

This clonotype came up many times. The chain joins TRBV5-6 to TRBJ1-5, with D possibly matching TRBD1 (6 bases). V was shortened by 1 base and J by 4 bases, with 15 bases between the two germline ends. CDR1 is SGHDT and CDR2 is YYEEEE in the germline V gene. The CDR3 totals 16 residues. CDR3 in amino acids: CASSLYRQARNQPQHF. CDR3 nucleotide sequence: TGTGCCAGCAGCTTGTACCGACAGGCCAGAAATCAGCCCCAGCATTTT.

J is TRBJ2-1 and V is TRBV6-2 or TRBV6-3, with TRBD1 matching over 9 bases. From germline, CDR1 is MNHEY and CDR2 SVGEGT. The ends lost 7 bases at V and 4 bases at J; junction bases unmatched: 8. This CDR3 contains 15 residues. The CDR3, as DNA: TGTGCCAGCAAATTACCCGGGACAGGGTACAATGAGCAGTTCTTC. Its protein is CASKLPGTGYNEQFF.

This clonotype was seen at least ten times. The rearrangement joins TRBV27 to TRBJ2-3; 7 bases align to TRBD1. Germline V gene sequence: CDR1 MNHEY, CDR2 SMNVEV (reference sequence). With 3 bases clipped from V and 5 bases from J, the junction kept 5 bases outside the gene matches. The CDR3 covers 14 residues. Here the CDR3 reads CASSFQGVGDTQYF. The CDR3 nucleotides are TGTGCCAGCAGTTTCCAGGGGGTGGGAGATACGCAGTATTTT.

The CDR3 DNA is TGTGCCAGCAGTCCCCGGTCGGGGGGACCCTATGGCTACACCTTC. It translates to CASSPRSGGPYGYTF. J is TRBJ1-2 and V is TRBV12-3 or TRBV12-4, with D tentatively TRBD1 (5 bases). This CDR3 is 15 amino acids long. Trimming shortened V by 5 bases and J by 4 bases, and 17 bases separated the two germline ends.